One sample yielded the 17 T cell receptor beta chains listed below, sequenced in a study of blood T cell repertoires in COVID-19. The repertoire was sequenced with immunoSEQ multiplex PCR; TCRdb's copy has only in-frame clones and lacks some. The sample lists tens of thousands of clones, 82% occurring once. Specimen: peripheral blood. Receptors were obtained from a woman aged 55-70 years with acute or convalescent COVID-19.

This clone was seen a handful of times. The J gene is TRBJ1-6, the V gene TRBV15, with D possibly matching TRBD1 (5 bases). The CDR3 loop spans 13 amino acids. Germline CDR1 reads LNHNV; CDR2 reads YYDKDF (reference sequence). V was cut by 0 bases and J by 9 bases, with 6 bases left in between. The CDR3 DNA reads as TGTGCCACCAGCAGAGATAGGGGTTCACCCCTCCACTTT. It yields the protein CATSRDRGSPLHF.

A few counts support this clone. The chain links TRBV19 to TRBJ1-2; 7 nucleotides match TRBD1. The J segment lost 8 bases and the V segment lost 0 bases, leaving 18 bases of the junction unmatched. This CDR3 is built from 18 residues. Germline V gives CDR1 LNHDA, CDR2 SQIVND (reference sequence). The CDR3 DNA reads as TGTGCCAGTAGTATAGATTTACCGAACGCTGACAGGGTCGACGGCTACACCTTC. Translation gives CASSIDLPNADRVDGYTF.

This chain uses TRBV6-5 with TRBJ1-2; D remains ambiguous. The CDR3 is 14 amino acids. CDR1 is MNHEY and CDR2 is SVGAGI in the germline V gene. V gave up 6 bases and J gave up 4 bases, with 15 bases separating them. In DNA form, the CDR3 reads TGTGCCAGCAGGCCTAGCAGCCTTATCTATGGCTACACCTTC. Protein sequence: CASRPSSLIYGYTF.

Written as DNA, the CDR3 is TGTGCCAGCTCACCTGCCACAGGGTTCAACTCTGGAAACACCATATATTTT. Translating gives CASSPATGFNSGNTIYF. The gene calls are TRBV18 and TRBJ1-3; possible D gene TRBD1, 6 bases. This CDR3 has 17 amino acids. Germline CDR1 and CDR2: KGHSH and LQKENI. V lost 3 bases to trimming and J lost 0 bases, with 15 bases between them.

In its sample, this clone was seen a few times. Other DNA sequences in this sample translate to the same CDR3. The gene calls are TRBV3-1 (or the pseudogene TRBV3-2) and TRBJ1-5; 7 bases line up with TRBD1. The CDR3 consists of 14 residues. Looked up from germline, CDR1 is LGHDT and CDR2 is YNNKEL (reference sequence). V lost 5 bases, J lost 4 bases, and 5 bases stayed unmatched. The CDR3 reads CASSYGTANQPQHF. Written as DNA, the CDR3 is TGTGCCAGCAGCTACGGGACAGCAAATCAGCCCCAGCATTTT.

The V and J genes are TRBV29-1 and TRBJ2-2, with D perhaps matching TRBD2 (5 bases). The CDR3 has 14 residues. With 4 bases removed from V and 4 bases from J, the gap between germline ends came to 13 bases. In germline, CDR1 is SQVTM, CDR2 ANQGSEA. CDR3 in amino acids: CSVGPNRGTGELFF. For the CDR3, the DNA is TGCAGCGTTGGACCGAACCGGGGCACCGGGGAGCTGTTTTTT.

Comment on this clone: The germline gene is not matched at one end of the junction; a read error may be the cause. This chain joins TRBV7-7 and TRBJ2-3; TRBD1 matches 7 bases. This CDR3 is 15 amino acids long. Germline CDR1 and CDR2: SSHAT and FNYEAQ (reference sequence). In DNA, the CDR3 is TGTGCTAGCAGCCCCACAGGGGTTAGCACAGATACGCAGTATTTT. Translated: CASSPTGVSTDTQYF.

V usage is TRBV3-1 (or the pseudogene TRBV3-2) and J usage is TRBJ2-5; 8 positions match TRBD2. V lost 1 base and J lost 5; bases outside the gene matches: 18. Per germline, CDR1 LGHDT and CDR2 YNNKEL (reference sequence). This CDR3 is 19 amino acids long. CDR3 sequence: CASSQGFFHTGGPGETQYF. The DNA for the CDR3 is TGTGCCAGCAGCCAAGGTTTCTTTCATACGGGAGGGCCGGGTGAGACCCAGTACTTC.

V is TRBV4-1 and J is TRBJ1-4, with D perhaps matching TRBD1 (6 bases). Trimming removed 5 bases from V and 4 bases from J, with 14 bases in between. This CDR3 contains 15 residues. Germline V gene data show CDR1 as MGHRA and CDR2 as YSYEKL. The CDR3 sequence: CASSTRQEVNEKLFF. CDR3 DNA: TGCGCCAGCAGCACTCGACAGGAAGTTAATGAAAAACTGTTTTTT.

This chain connects TRBV30 to TRBJ2-2; TRBD2 might be the D (7 bases). V lost 1 base, J lost 4 bases, and 13 bases lay in between. Germline V CDR1 and CDR2: GTSNPN, SVGIG (reference sequence). The CDR3 is 15 amino acids. The CDR3 DNA sequence: TGTGCCTGGAGTGGAGGGGGGGCCAGCACCGGGGAGCTGTTTTTT. Encoded protein: CAWSGGGASTGELFF.

The rearrangement joins TRBV7-3 to TRBJ2-3, with unresolved D. V lost 2 bases, J lost 2 bases, and 5 bases lay in between. Per the germline V gene, CDR1 is SGHTA and CDR2 is FQGTGA. CDR3 length: 13 residues. The chain's CDR3 is CASSLVDTDTQYF. The CDR3 region has the DNA TGTGCCAGCAGCTTAGTAGACACAGATACGCAGTATTTT. Supplemented by reference TRBV7-3 and TRBJ2-3, the full variable domain reads GAGVSQTPSNKVTEKGKYVELRCDPISGHTALYWYRQSLGQGPEFLIYFQGTGAADDSGLPNDRFFAVRPEGSVSTLKIQRTERGDSAVYLCASSLVDTDTQYFGPGTRLTVL.

The CDR3 spells CASSPPGLPENTEAFF. CDR3 nucleotides: TGTGCCAGCTCACCACCGGGGCTCCCTGAGAACACTGAAGCTTTCTTT. This chain joins TRBV18 and TRBJ1-1; weak D call: TRBD1 (5 bases). Germline CDR1 reads KGHSH; CDR2 reads LQKENI. The CDR3 runs 16 residues. V lost 0 bases to trimming and J lost 1 base, with 12 bases between them.

The chain joins TRBV6-5 to TRBJ2-3, with D unresolved. Trimming took off 6 bases at V and 3 bases at J, with 7 bases between the two ends. Germline V gene lookup returns CDR1 MNHEY and CDR2 SVGAGI. This CDR3 spans 12 amino acids. The CDR3 reads CASRSRTDTQYF. CDR3 bases: TGTGCCAGCAGGTCTAGAACAGATACGCAGTATTTT.

The table lists this clone with a count of one. The V call is TRBV4-1, the J call TRBJ1-4; 7 bases are a match to TRBD1. CDR3 length: 18 amino acids. In germline, CDR1 is MGHRA, CDR2 YSYEKL. Germline trimming cut 1 base from V and 2 bases from J; bases unmatched to any gene: 10. CDR3 DNA sequence: TGCGCCAGCAGCCAAGTACGACAGGGCGGGGCGACTAATGAAAAACTGTTTTTT. This gives the protein CASSQVRQGGATNEKLFF.

J is TRBJ2-3 and V is TRBV7-2; 8 bases fit TRBD2. With V trimmed by 5 bases and J by 7 bases, 8 bases remained unmatched. Germline CDR1 is SGHTA and CDR2 is FQGNSA. The CDR3 has 14 residues. The CDR3 spells CASSAGGAANTQYF. The CDR3 DNA is TGTGCCAGCAGCGCCGGGGGGGCTGCCAATACGCAGTATTTT. The full variable domain, its missing parts supplied by reference TRBV7-2 and TRBJ2-3, is GAGVSQSPSNKVTEKGKDVELRCDPISGHTALYWYRQSLGQGLEFLIYFQGNSAPDKSGLPSDRFSAERTGGSVSTLTIQRTQQEDSAVYLCASSAGGAANTQYFGPGTRLTVL.

The rearrangement joins TRBV30 to TRBJ2-1; 12 bases are shared with TRBD2. Germline CDR1 is GTSNPN and CDR2 is SVGIG (reference sequence). The CDR3 length is 14 residues. V lost 3 bases, J lost 7 bases, and 4 bases stayed unmatched. CDR3 protein: CAWRLAGGRNEQFF. CDR3 DNA sequence: TGTGCCTGGAGGCTAGCGGGGGGGCGAAATGAGCAGTTCTTC. The entire variable domain, with the rest obtained from reference TRBV30 and TRBJ2-1, is as follows: SQTIHQWPATLVQPVGSPLSLECTVEGTSNPNLYWYRQAAGRGLQLLFYSVGIGQISSEVPQNLSASRPQDRQFILSSKKLLLSDSGFYLCAWRLAGGRNEQFFGPGTRLTVL.

The V gene is TRBV7-9, the J gene TRBJ2-2; no clear D gene. Germline lookup yields CDR1 SEHNR and CDR2 FQNEAQ (reference sequence). Trimming removed 2 bases from V and 1 base from J, with 17 bases in between. CDR3 length equals 18 residues. CDR3 protein: CASSLQRGGVMNTGELFF. DNA for the CDR3: TGTGCCAGCAGCTTACAAAGAGGTGGCGTGATGAACACCGGGGAGCTGTTTTTT.